This T cell receptor beta chain was recovered during a study of T cells in localized non-small cell lung cancer. Only in-frame clones appear in the TCRdb table, and some are missing; sequencing was by immunoSEQ multiplex PCR. The data contain about 43,000 clones, about 91% of them seen just once; the ten biggest clones take up about 10%. A remark on this clone: The antigen is undetermined.

Germline V lookup: CDR1 SGDLS, CDR2 YYNGEE. Losses at the gene ends were 0 bases for V and 0 bases for J; bases not matched to a gene: 3. The CDR3 length is 15 residues. Study-wide points: Elevated circulating T cell density in blood was associated with longer overall survival.

This chain links TRBV9 with TRBJ2-7; 7 bases agree with TRBD1. The source was PBMCs, collected before any cancer treatment. The clonotype comes from a woman between 40 and 69 years old with stage II lung adenocarcinoma. This CDR3 is CASSVGGGLSYEQYF. CDR3 nucleotides: TGTGCCAGCAGCGTAGGAGGGGGCCTCTCCTACGAGCAGTACTTC.